This T cell receptor beta chain was profiled in a study of T cells in localized non-small cell lung cancer. Study-level results: Overall survival was longer when the density of T cells in the blood was higher.

The V and J ends lost 0 bases and 6 bases respectively, with 8 bases between them. The CDR3 has 14 amino acids. Per germline, CDR1 SGHNT and CDR2 YENEEA. Relative to its sample, this clone is large (0.1 to 1%). The antigen is undetermined. Data came from immunoSEQ multiplex PCR; TCRdb stores just in-frame clones and leaves some out. The sample carries about 1,500 clones, roughly 25% recorded once. This TCR derives from a male donor at least 60 years old with stage I lung adenocarcinoma. The sample was normal lung tissue next to the tumor, taken before any cancer treatment. J is TRBJ2-2 and V is TRBV11-3; D might be TRBD1 or TRBD2, each matching 5 bases. CDR3 sequence (DNA): TGTGCCAGCAGCTTAGATTGGGGGTCCGGGGAGCTGTTTTTT. It codes for CASSLDWGSGELFF.